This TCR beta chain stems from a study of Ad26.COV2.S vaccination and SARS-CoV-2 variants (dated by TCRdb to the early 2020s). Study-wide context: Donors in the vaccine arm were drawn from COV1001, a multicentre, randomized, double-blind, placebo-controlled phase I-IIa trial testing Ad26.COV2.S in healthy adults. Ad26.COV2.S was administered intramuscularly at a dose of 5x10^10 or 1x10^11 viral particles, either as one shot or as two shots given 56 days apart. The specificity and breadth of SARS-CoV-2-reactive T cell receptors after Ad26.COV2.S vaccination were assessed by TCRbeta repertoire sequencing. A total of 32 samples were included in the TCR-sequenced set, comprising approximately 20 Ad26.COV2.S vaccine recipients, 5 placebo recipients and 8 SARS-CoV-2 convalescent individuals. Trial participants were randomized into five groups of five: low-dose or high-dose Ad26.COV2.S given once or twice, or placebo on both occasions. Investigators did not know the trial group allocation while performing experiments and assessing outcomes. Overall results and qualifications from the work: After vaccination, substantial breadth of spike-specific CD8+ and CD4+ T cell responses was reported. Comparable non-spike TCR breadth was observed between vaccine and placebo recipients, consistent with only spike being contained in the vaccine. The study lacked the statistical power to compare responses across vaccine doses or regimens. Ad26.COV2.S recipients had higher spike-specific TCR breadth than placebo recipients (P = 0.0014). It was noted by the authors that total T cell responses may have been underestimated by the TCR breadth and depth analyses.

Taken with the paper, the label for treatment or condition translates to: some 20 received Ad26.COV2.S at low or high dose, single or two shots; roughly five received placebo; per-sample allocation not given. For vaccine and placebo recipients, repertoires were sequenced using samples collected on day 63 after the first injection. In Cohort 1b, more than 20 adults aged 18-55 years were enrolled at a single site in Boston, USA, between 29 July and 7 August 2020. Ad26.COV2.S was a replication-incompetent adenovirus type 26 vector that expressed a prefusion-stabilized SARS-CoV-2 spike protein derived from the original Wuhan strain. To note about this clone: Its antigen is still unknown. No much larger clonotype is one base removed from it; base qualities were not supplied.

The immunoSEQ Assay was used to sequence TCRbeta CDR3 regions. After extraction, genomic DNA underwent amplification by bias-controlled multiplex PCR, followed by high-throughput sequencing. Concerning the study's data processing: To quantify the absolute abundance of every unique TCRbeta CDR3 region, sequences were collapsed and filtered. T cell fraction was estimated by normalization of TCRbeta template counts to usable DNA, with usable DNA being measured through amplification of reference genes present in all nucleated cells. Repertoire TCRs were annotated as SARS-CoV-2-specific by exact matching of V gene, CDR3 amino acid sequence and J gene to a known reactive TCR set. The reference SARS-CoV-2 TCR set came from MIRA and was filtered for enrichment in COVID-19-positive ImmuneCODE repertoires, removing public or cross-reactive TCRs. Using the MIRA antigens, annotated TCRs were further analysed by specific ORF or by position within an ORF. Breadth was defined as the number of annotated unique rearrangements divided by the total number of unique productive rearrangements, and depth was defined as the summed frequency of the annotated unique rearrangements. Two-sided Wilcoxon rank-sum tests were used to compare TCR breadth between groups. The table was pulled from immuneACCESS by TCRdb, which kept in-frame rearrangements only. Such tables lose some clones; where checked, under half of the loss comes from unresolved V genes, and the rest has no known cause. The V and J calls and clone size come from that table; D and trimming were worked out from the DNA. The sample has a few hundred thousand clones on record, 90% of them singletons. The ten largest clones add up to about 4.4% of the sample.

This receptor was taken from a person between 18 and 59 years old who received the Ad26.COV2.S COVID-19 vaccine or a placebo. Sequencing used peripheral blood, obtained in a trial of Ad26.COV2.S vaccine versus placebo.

Here is the DNA: TGTGCCAGCAGCTTAACTAGAAGGAATGAGCAGTTCTTC. This yields the protein CASSLTRRNEQFF. The V and J segments used are TRBV7-2 and TRBJ2-1; the D gene is possibly TRBD2, with 5 bases matching. CDR1 and CDR2 are drawn from the germline V gene: SGHTA, FQGNSA. Deletion took 2 bases off V and 7 bases off J, with a span of 9 bases between the germline ends. The CDR3 starts with the cysteine, ends with the phenylalanine, and has 13 residues. The kept DNA is CDR3 alone, 39 bases in frame from the first base.